Given below is one T cell receptor (beta chain) in context. One end of the junction fails to match germline, which may point to a read error. MiXCR, applied by TCRdb to the PCR reads, yields one record per CDR3 protein. Among 9,500 to 11,000 distinct CDR3 sequences listed, roughly 65% were seen once. This CDR3 has 11 amino acids. These data are taken from a study of esophageal squamous cell carcinoma under preoperative chemotherapy. Specified time point: after preoperative PTX-NDP chemotherapy. This clonotype was obtained from a human donor with esophageal squamous cell carcinoma. The donor label of this sample is uncertain. This sample was obtained from a patient given preoperative chemotherapy. This chain connects TRBV12-3 or TRBV12-4 to TRBJ2-1; D gene uncertain. Judging by the DNA end, TRBJ2-7 fits better; the J call may be wrong. As DNA, the CDR3 is TGTGCCAACAGTTTCCACTACGAGCAGTACTTC. This sequence encodes CANSFHYEQYF.